The present TCR beta chain was sequenced within a study of cytomegalovirus exposure and HLA in healthy donors. At the level of the study: From HLA-typed donors, an early data release held about 85 million unique TCRs. Study-level findings and limits: In a later analysis, HLA-associated TCR beta chains were more clonally expanded than equally common others.

Though nominally healthy at sampling, donors likely had unrecorded immune exposures. CDR3 size: 15 residues. The germline gives CDR1 SGDLS, CDR2 YYNGEE. The trim removed 4 bases at V and 4 bases at J, leaving 7 bases unmatched. Concerning this clone itself: Its specificity is unknown.

The PCR had 60 Vbeta and 13 Jbeta primers. Data came from immunoSEQ multiplex PCR; TCRdb stores just in-frame clones and leaves some out. Here the sample spans tens of thousands of clones, around 77% being singletons. V usage is TRBV9 and J usage is TRBJ1-1; 10 bases are a match to TRBD1. This TCR was sampled from a man between 45 and 60 years old in good health and CMV-seronegative. The sample taken for sequencing was PBMCs. CDR3 in amino acids: CASSPGTGVPTEAFF. The CDR3 nucleotides read TGTGCCAGCAGCCCGGGGACAGGGGTTCCCACTGAAGCTTTCTTT.